The T cell receptor (beta chain) described here comes from a study of blood T cells in healthy people across ages. Sample-barcoded 5' priming and a J-beta primer mix drove a second PCR of roughly 6 to 12 cycles. A tag from a template-switch adaptor with 12 random nucleotides marked each cDNA molecule. TCRdb passed the 5' RACE reads through MiXCR, listing each CDR3 protein once. The sample shows about 1.4 million distinct CDR3 sequences, approximately 59% of them seen only once. Study-wide points: The study found more naive CD4+ cells and higher diversity in long-lived than aged donors. Changes in expanded clonotypes were possibly confounded, as the CMV status of donors was unknown.

Germline V gives CDR1 MNHNS, CDR2 SASEGT. Trimming at V came to 0 bases and at J to 6 bases, leaving 7 bases not matched to a gene. The CDR3 totals 15 residues. With respect to this clonotype: Antigen specificity is unknown.

Samples each yielded at least 6 micrograms of total RNA. The source is a man aged 18 to 29 in good health. The sequenced material came from blood. This chain connects TRBV6-1 to TRBJ2-7; 8 nucleotides agree with TRBD1. CDR3 region: CASSEASGGQGEQYF. The CDR3 DNA follows: TGTGCCAGCAGTGAAGCCTCGGGTGGACAGGGCGAGCAGTACTTC.